This T cell receptor (beta chain) was identified during a study of CD8 T cells in ankylosing spondylitis. TCRdb re-called the 5' RACE reads with MiXCR, one entry per CDR3 protein. Of some 130,000 distinct CDR3 sequences in the sample, about 7% were seen once. There are many counts of this clonotype. Its antigen is undetermined. Study-level points and caveats: Significantly higher representation of disease-linked clones was reported for matched ankylosing spondylitis synovial fluid. A motif of 7 to 9 highly homologous TCR beta variants was seen as apparently characteristic of ankylosing spondylitis blood.

The CDR3 has 16 residues. Germline V gives CDR1 SGHVS, CDR2 FNYEAQ. V was cut by 4 bases and J by 0 bases, with 14 bases left in between. Input material: blood, either unsorted or a sorted T cell fraction (not recorded which). The sequence was collected from a female donor with ankylosing spondylitis or in good health (not recorded which). This sequence joins TRBV7-6 and TRBJ2-3, with D possibly called TRBD1 or TRBD2 (5 bases each). CDR3 region: CASSSGRLTSTDTQYF. Written as DNA, the CDR3 is TGTGCCAGCAGCTCGGGACGACTAACTAGCACAGATACGCAGTATTTT.